The 26 T cell receptor beta chains below all came from one sample that was sequenced in a study of T cell responses to AZD1222 COVID-19 vaccine. Sequenced by immunoSEQ multiplex PCR; TCRdb stores in-frame clones only, minus some. Among about 110,000 clones listed, roughly nine tenths were seen once. Material: peripheral blood, obtained on day 0 of AZD1222 vaccination. The receptors come from an adult in good health.

This chain uses TRBV15 with TRBJ1-4, with D possibly TRBD1 on 5 matching bases. This CDR3 region has 19 residues. Trimming pared 0 bases from V and 2 bases from J, leaving 19 bases between. CDR1 is LNHNV, CDR2 YYDKDF, per germline (reference sequence). In nucleotides, the CDR3 is TGTGCCACCAGCAGAGATAGGTTGCAGGGTTCGGCGACTAATGAAAAACTGTTTTTT. This translates into CATSRDRLQGSATNEKLFF.

The J gene is TRBJ2-7, the V gene TRBV21-1; the table's D call, TRBD1, was not checked against the DNA. TRBV21-1 is designated a pseudogene. The CDR3 length is 16 residues. The chain's CDR3 is CASSKPDRVHSYEQYF. CDR3 sequence (DNA): TGTGCCAGCAGCAAACCTGACAGGGTCCATTCCTACGAGCAGTACTTC.

V and J are TRBV2 and TRBJ1-4; 8 nucleotides line up with TRBD1. Germline lookup yields CDR1 SNHLY and CDR2 FYNNEI. The CDR3 contains 14 residues. V shed 6 bases and J 8 bases; nucleotides not matched to a gene: 8. The CDR3 sequence: CASSRDRGGEKLFF. Here the CDR3 DNA reads TGTGCCAGCAGCCGCGACAGGGGAGGCGAAAAACTGTTTTTT.

The V call is TRBV5-1, the J call TRBJ1-4; D might be TRBD1 (5 bases). Germline-derived CDR1 and CDR2 are SGHRS and YFSETQ. The CDR3 runs 15 residues. Trimming removed 0 bases from V and 7 bases from J, with 13 bases in between. CDR3 sequence: CASSLGGAQGEKLFF. The CDR3 DNA follows: TGCGCCAGCAGCTTGGGTGGGGCGCAGGGTGAAAAACTGTTTTTT.

The rearrangement joins TRBV7-2 to TRBJ2-1, with D possibly being TRBD2 (5 bases). This CDR3 is built from 13 residues. Deletions cut 3 bases from V and 5 bases from J, with 8 bases between. Germline CDR1 and CDR2: SGHTA and FQGNSA. The CDR3 loop reads CASSLDGNNEQFF. The CDR3 nucleotides are TGTGCCAGCAGCTTGGACGGGAACAATGAGCAGTTCTTC.

In its sample, this clone was seen once. The V gene is TRBV7-2, the J gene TRBJ1-2; TRBD1 matches 12 bases. The V gene end was trimmed by 3 bases and the J gene end by 8 bases; junction bases not matched to a gene: 4. From germline, CDR1 is SGHTA and CDR2 FQGNSA. The CDR3 runs 14 residues. The CDR3 spells CASSLGQGARGYTF. The CDR3, as DNA: TGTGCCAGCAGCTTGGGACAGGGGGCGCGAGGCTACACCTTC. The entire variable domain, with the rest obtained from reference TRBV7-2 and TRBJ1-2, is as follows: GAGVSQSPSNKVTEKGKDVELRCDPISGHTALYWYRQSLGQGLEFLIYFQGNSAPDKSGLPSDRFSAERTGGSVSTLTIQRTQQEDSAVYLCASSLGQGARGYTFGSGTRLTVV.

The CDR3 protein is CASSRLTGGVVQPQHF. In DNA, the CDR3 is TGTGCCAGCAGCCGCTTGACAGGGGGAGTGGTTCAGCCCCAGCATTTT. This chain joins TRBV4-2 and TRBJ1-5; 9 bases agree with TRBD1. Germline-derived CDR1 and CDR2 are LGHNA and YNFKEQ. This CDR3 spans 16 amino acids. V shed 4 bases and J 6 bases; nucleotides not matched to a gene: 10.

This clone was counted only a few times. The genes are TRBV9 and TRBJ2-2, with 7 bases lining up with TRBD2. V dropped 3 bases and J dropped 2; count of bases not matched to a gene: 10. CDR1 is SGDLS and CDR2 is YYNGEE in the germline V gene. This CDR3 spans 17 amino acids. This CDR3 is CASSAKGLNLNTGELFF. CDR3 DNA: TGTGCCAGCAGCGCGAAGGGACTAAACCTAAACACCGGGGAGCTGTTTTTT.

The chain links TRBV7-6 to TRBJ2-5; possible D gene TRBD2, 5 bases. This CDR3 contains 13 residues. The germline V and J ends were trimmed by 6 bases and 5 bases, with 13 bases remaining between them. Germline V gives CDR1 SGHVS, CDR2 FNYEAQ. The CDR3 here is CASRRDDRETQYF. The CDR3 DNA sequence: TGTGCCAGCAGGAGGGATGATAGGGAGACCCAGTACTTC.

This rearrangement joins TRBV19 to TRBJ1-4; D gene unclear. Per the germline V gene, CDR1 is LNHDA and CDR2 is SQIVND (reference sequence). This CDR3 spans 14 amino acids. V was shortened by 6 bases and J by 5 bases, with 13 bases between the two germline ends. The CDR3 protein is CASRNSAANEKLFF. In DNA form, the CDR3 reads TGTGCCAGTAGAAACAGTGCGGCGAATGAAAAACTGTTTTTT.

The genes are TRBV30 and TRBJ1-6, with D possibly being TRBD1 (6 bases). The CDR3 is 15 residues long. The germline V and J ends were trimmed by 2 bases and 3 bases, with 11 bases remaining between them. Germline V CDR1 and CDR2: GTSNPN, SVGIG (reference sequence). CDR3: CAWSPGGFYNSPLHF. As DNA, the CDR3 is TGTGCCTGGAGTCCCGGGGGCTTCTATAATTCACCCCTCCACTTT.

The chain combines TRBV7-9 with TRBJ2-7; D is unclear. V was pared by 4 bases and J by 7 bases, with 8 bases between. Germline V gene data show CDR1 as SEHNR and CDR2 as FQNEAQ (reference sequence). The CDR3 is 11 amino acids. The CDR3 here is CASSSPLEQYF. The CDR3 DNA follows: TGTGCCAGCAGCTCCCCACTGGAGCAGTACTTC.

This chain uses TRBV7-2 with TRBJ1-1; D remains ambiguous. CDR1 is SGHTA and CDR2 is FQGNSA in the germline V gene. The CDR3 sequence is 16 residues long. The V end was cut by 5 bases, the J end by 9 bases, with 25 bases between. CDR3 protein: CASSPVSTGEADQAFF. In DNA form, the CDR3 reads TGTGCCAGCAGCCCTGTGAGTACTGGGGAAGCCGATCAAGCTTTCTTT.

The chain couples TRBV30 to TRBJ1-6; a weak D match, TRBD1 (5 bases). The CDR3 runs 15 residues. V gave up 2 bases and J gave up 4 bases, with 12 bases separating them. Germline V lookup: CDR1 GTSNPN, CDR2 SVGIG (reference sequence). CDR3 DNA: TGTGCCTGGAGTAAGGGGACCGTTTATAATTCACCCCTCCACTTT. This encodes CAWSKGTVYNSPLHF.

The V call is TRBV10-3, the J call TRBJ2-2; TRBD1 matches 12 bases. CDR1 and CDR2 (germline): ENHRY, SYGVKD. V shed 4 bases, J shed 5 bases, and the junction held 2 bases outside the gene matches. The CDR3 covers 15 residues. The CDR3 spells CAISVGQGATGELFF. The CDR3 coding sequence is TGTGCCATCAGTGTGGGACAGGGGGCGACCGGGGAGCTGTTTTTT.

The chain carries TRBV28 and TRBJ1-2; TRBD1 matches at 9 bases. The J segment lost 5 bases and the V segment lost 7 bases, leaving 14 bases of the junction unmatched. The CDR3 consists of 16 residues. CDR1 and CDR2 from the germline V gene are MDHEN and SYDVKM. The DNA of the CDR3 is TGTGCCAGCACCATTAACCCGGGACAGGGAGCATATGGCTACACCTTC. It encodes CASTINPGQGAYGYTF.

The chain couples TRBV14 to TRBJ2-2; unclear D gene. The length of the CDR3 is 12 residues. Trimming left V 1 base short and J 4 bases short, with 1 base between. Germline CDR1 is SGHDN and CDR2 is FVKESK. CDR3 loop: CASSQVTGELFF. In DNA form, the CDR3 reads TGTGCCAGCAGCCAAGTCACCGGGGAGCTGTTTTTT.

The chain uses TRBV3-1 (or the pseudogene TRBV3-2) and TRBJ2-4; TRBD2 might be the D (6 bases). Trimming took 0 bases from V and 2 from J, leaving 14 bases between them. From germline, CDR1 is LGHDT and CDR2 YNNKEL (reference sequence). The CDR3 spans 17 residues. DNA for the CDR3: TGTGCCAGCAGCCAAGATCTTGGGGGGACGTCCAAAAACATTCAGTACTTC. Translated, it gives CASSQDLGGTSKNIQYF.

V is TRBV30 and J is TRBJ1-1, with 7 positions matching TRBD1. The CDR3 runs 14 residues. Germline values: CDR1 GTSNPN, CDR2 SVGIG (reference sequence). V lost 3 bases, J lost 0 bases, and 4 bases stayed unmatched. Here the CDR3 reads CAWRGQTMNTEAFF. The DNA of the CDR3 is TGTGCCTGGAGGGGACAGACCATGAACACTGAAGCTTTCTTT.

The CDR3, as DNA: TGTGCCAGTAGTATGGGTCTGGCTTCGAACACTGAAGCTTTCTTT. Its translation is CASSMGLASNTEAFF. The chain is built from TRBV19 and TRBJ1-1; D uncertain. CDR1 is LNHDA, CDR2 SQIVND, per germline (reference sequence). V shed 3 bases and J shed 1 base, with 12 bases lying between them. The CDR3 contains 15 residues. The complete variable domain, with remaining parts taken from reference TRBV19 and TRBJ1-1, reads DGGITQSPKYLFRKEGQNVTLSCEQNLNHDAMYWYRQDPGQGLRLIYYSQIVNDFQKGDIAEGYSVSREKKESFPLTVTSAQKNPTAFYLCASSMGLASNTEAFFGQGTRLTVV.

V is TRBV7-2 and J is TRBJ2-7; 8 positions agree with TRBD1. With V trimmed by 6 bases and J by 3 bases, 7 bases remained unmatched. Germline-derived CDR1 and CDR2 are SGHTA and FQGNSA. CDR3 length: 14 residues. CDR3 loop: CASRAGGQDYEQYF. Here the CDR3 DNA reads TGTGCCAGCAGGGCCGGGGGACAGGACTACGAGCAGTACTTC.

The V call is TRBV5-3, the J call TRBJ2-3; D is undetermined. TRBV5-3 is noted as an ORF with a role that remains uncertain. V was cut by 4 bases and J by 8 bases, with 14 bases left in between. The CDR3 is 13 amino acids. CDR3 bases: TGTGCCAGAAGCGCTCACGGTGGTCGTACGCAGTATTTT. Residues: CARSAHGGRTQYF.

The V call is TRBV11-2, the J call TRBJ2-7; D is uncertain. The V end lost 5 bases, the J end lost 1 base, and 12 bases lay between the germline ends. The CDR3 contains 14 residues. Looked up from germline, CDR1 is SGHAT and CDR2 is FQNNGV. Written as DNA, the CDR3 is TGTGCCAGCAGCGCCGACTCCACTTCCTACGAGCAGTACTTC. It translates to CASSADSTSYEQYF.

This chain connects TRBV10-3 to TRBJ1-1; D gene unclear. The CDR3 has 13 amino acids. V was trimmed by 3 bases and J by 4 bases, leaving 9 bases between them. Germline V gene lookup returns CDR1 ENHRY and CDR2 SYGVKD. The CDR3 nucleotides read TGTGCCATCAGTGACGAGGGAGGCACTGAAGCTTTCTTT. This translates into CAISDEGGTEAFF.

The rearrangement joins TRBV19 to TRBJ2-3, with D perhaps being TRBD1 or TRBD2 (5 bases each). There are 13 residues in the CDR3. CDR1 is LNHDA, CDR2 SQIVND, per germline (reference sequence). V shed 8 bases and J shed 4 bases, with 13 bases lying between them. The CDR3 sequence: CASLGEGPDTQYF. The CDR3 DNA reads as TGTGCCAGTCTCGGAGAGGGACCAGATACGCAGTATTTT.

This clone was seen a few times. The chain combines TRBV24-1 with TRBJ1-1; D is possibly TRBD1 (5 bases). This CDR3 spans 15 amino acids. The V gene's germline CDR1 is KGHDR and CDR2 SFDVKD. V lost 3 bases to trimming and J lost 9 bases, with 19 bases between them. CDR3 protein: CATSDVRGPYPKAFF. Here the CDR3 DNA reads TGTGCCACCAGTGATGTTAGGGGACCGTACCCGAAAGCTTTCTTT.